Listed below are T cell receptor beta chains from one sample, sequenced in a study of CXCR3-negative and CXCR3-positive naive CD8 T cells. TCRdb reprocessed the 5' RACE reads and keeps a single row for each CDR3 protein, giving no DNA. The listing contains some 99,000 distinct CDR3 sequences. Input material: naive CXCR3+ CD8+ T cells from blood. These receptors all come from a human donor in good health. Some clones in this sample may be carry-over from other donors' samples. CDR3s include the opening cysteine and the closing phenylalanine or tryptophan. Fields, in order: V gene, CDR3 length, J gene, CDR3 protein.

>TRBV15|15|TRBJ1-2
CATSTPTGGKYGYTF
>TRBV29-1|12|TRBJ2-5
CSVESPKETQYF
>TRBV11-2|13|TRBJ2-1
CASVSGSGNEQFF
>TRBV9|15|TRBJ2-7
CASSAGQGVIYEQYF
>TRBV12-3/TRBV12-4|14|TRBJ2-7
CASGRDSGPYEQYF
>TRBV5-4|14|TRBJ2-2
CASTSFRGTGELFF
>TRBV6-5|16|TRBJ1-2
CASSYWARGSNYGYTF
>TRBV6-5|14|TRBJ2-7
CASSYRTDSYEQYF
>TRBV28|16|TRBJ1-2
CASNPPLWERDYGYTF
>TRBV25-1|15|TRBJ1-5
CPSSDGTGENQPQHF
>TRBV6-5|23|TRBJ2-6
CASNISPAIIRGVSTSGANVLTF
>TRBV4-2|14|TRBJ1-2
CASSQEDKYYGYTF
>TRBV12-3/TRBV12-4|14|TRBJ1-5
CASSRDRQAQPQHF
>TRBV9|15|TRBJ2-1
CASSVVGGPYNEQFF
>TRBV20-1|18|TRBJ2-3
CSARPGTSGGPSTDTQYF
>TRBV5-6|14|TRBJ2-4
CASSPGTVKNIQYF
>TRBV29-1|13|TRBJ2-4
CSVYAGLKNIQYF
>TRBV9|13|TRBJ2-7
CASSPGLGYEQYF
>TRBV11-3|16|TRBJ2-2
CASSPRAGENTGELFF
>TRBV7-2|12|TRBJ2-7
CASSLWSYVQYF
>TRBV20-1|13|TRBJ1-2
CSASLGISYGYTF
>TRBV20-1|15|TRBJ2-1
CSARDLAGGRDPQFF
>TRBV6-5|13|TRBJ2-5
CASSYSFRETQYF
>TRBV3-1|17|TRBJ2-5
CASSQVSTGEYQETQYF
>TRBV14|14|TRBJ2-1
CASTRQGENNEQFF
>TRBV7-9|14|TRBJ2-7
CASSASGQFYEQYF
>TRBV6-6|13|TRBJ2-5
CASSSRGWETQYF
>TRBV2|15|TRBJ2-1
CASSSGTNSYNEQFF
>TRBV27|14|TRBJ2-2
CASSLNVWTWELFF
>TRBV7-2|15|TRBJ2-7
CASSGEGHPLDEQYF
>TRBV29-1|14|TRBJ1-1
CSVDLVGTVTEAFF
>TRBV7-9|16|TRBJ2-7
CASGPPVASRPYEQYF
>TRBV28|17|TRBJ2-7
CASSSPGTTYLAYEQYF
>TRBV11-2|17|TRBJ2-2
CASSFLAGGPYTGELFF
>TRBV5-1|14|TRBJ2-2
CASTGGGPTGELFF
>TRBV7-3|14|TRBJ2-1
CASSLFVGANEQFF
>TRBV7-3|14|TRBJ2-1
CASSLFGGDNEQFF
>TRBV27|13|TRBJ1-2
CASSPGALYGYTF
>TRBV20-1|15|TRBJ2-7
CSAGALAGGPYEQYF
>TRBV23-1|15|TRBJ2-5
CASRYPLTPTETQYF
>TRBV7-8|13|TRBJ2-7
CASSLRTGYEQYF
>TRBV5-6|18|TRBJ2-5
CASSSALLAGGPAETQYF
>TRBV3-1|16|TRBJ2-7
CASSHRDRGTTYEQYF
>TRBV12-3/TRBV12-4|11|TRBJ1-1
CASELGFEAFF